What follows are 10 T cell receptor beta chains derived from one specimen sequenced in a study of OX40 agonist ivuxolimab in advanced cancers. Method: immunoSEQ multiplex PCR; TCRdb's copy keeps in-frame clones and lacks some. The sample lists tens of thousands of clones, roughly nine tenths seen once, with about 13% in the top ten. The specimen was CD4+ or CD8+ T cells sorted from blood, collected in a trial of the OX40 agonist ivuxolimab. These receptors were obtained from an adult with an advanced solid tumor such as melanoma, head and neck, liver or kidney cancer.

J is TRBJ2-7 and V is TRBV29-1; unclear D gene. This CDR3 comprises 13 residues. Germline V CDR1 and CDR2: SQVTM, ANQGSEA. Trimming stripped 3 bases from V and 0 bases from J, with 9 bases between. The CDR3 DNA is TGCAGCGTTGAGGCAGAGCCCTCCTACGAGCAGTACTTC. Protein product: CSVEAEPSYEQYF.

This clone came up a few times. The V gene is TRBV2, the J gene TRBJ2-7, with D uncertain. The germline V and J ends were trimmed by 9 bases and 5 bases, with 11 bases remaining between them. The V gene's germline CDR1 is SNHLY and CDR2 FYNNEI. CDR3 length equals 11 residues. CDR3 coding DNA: TGTGCCAGTAGATCAAAGGACGAGCAGTACTTC. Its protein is CASRSKDEQYF.

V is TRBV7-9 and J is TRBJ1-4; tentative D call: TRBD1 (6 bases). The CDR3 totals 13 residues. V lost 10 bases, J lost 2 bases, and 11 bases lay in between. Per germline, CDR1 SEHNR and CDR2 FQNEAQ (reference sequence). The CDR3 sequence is CATQGFTNEKLFF. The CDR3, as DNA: TGTGCCACCCAGGGGTTTACTAATGAAAAACTGTTTTTT.

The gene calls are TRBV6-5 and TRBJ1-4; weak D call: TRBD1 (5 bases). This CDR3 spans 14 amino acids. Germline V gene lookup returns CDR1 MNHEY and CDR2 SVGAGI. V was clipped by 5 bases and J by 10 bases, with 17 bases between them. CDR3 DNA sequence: TGTGCCAGCAGTGCCGGGACCTACGATGGAAAACTGTTTTTT. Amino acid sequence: CASSAGTYDGKLFF.

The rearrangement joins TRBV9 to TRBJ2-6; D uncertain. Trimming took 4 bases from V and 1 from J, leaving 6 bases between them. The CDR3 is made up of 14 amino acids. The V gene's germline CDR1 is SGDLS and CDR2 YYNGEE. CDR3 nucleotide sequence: TGTGCCAGCAGCACCAAATCTGGGGCCAACGTCCTGACTTTC. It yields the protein CASSTKSGANVLTF.

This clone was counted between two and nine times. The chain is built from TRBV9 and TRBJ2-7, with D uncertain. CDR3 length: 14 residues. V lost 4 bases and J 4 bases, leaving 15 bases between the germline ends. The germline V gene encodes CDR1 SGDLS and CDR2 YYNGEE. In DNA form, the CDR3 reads TGTGCCAGCAGCCCCCTCATCGTCCCTTACGAGCAGTACTTC. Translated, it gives CASSPLIVPYEQYF.

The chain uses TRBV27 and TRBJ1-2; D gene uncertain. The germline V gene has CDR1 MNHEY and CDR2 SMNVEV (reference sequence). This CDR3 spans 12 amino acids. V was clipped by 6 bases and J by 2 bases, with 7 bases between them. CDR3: CASRGGNYGYTF. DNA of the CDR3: TGTGCCAGCAGAGGAGGGAACTATGGCTACACCTTC.

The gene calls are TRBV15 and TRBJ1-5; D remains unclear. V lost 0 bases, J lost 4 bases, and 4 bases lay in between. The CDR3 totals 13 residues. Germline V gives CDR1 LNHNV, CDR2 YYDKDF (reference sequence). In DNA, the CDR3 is TGTGCCACCAGCAGAGACTGGAATCAGCCCCAGCATTTT. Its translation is CATSRDWNQPQHF. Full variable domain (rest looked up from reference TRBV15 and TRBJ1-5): DAMVIQNPRYQVTQFGKPVTLSCSQTLNHNVMYWYQQKSSQAPKLLFHYYDKDFNNEADTPDNFQSRRPNTSFCFLDIRSPGLGDTAMYLCATSRDWNQPQHFGDGTRLSIL.

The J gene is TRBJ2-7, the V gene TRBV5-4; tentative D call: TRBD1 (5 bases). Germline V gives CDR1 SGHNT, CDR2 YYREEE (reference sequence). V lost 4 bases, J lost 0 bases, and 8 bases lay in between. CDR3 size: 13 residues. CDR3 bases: TGTGCCAGCAGCCTGACAGCCTCCTACGAGCAGTACTTC. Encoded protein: CASSLTASYEQYF.

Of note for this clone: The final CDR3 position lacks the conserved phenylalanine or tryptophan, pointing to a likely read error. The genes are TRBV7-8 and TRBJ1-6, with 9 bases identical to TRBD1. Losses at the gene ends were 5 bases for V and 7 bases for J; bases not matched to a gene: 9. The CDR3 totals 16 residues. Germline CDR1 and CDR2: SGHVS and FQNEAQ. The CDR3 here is CASSPGQGLLNSPLHL. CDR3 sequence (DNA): TGTGCCAGCAGCCCGGGACAGGGTCTCCTGAATTCACCCCTCCACCTT.